Shown below are 19 T cell receptor beta chains from a single sample sequenced in a study of CD8 T cells in ankylosing spondylitis. TCRdb re-called the 5' RACE reads with MiXCR, one entry per CDR3 protein. The sample has more than 150,000 distinct CDR3 sequences; roughly 13% are singletons. Sequencing was done on a sample of blood, either unsorted or a sorted T cell fraction (not recorded which). The source is a male donor with ankylosing spondylitis or in good health (not recorded which).

The V gene is TRBV19, the J gene TRBJ2-1; 14 positions agree with TRBD2. V trimming: 0 bases; J trimming: 4 bases; junction bases outside the gene matches: 8. CDR1 LNHDA and CDR2 SQIVND come from the germline V gene (reference sequence). The CDR3 consists of 19 residues. Written as DNA, the CDR3 is TGTGCCAGTAGTATAGATCCGGGACTAGCGGGAGTGGGGTACAATGAGCAGTTCTTC. Its translation: CASSIDPGLAGVGYNEQFF.

This clonotype was picked up a small number of times. V is TRBV5-1 and J is TRBJ2-3; tentatively, D is TRBD1 (5 bases). Germline V gives CDR1 SGHRS, CDR2 YFSETQ. The V end was cut by 4 bases, the J end by 0 bases, with 12 bases between. The CDR3 length is 15 residues. This chain's CDR3 is CASSPTGASTDTQYF. The CDR3, as DNA: TGCGCCAGCAGCCCTACAGGCGCTAGCACAGATACGCAGTATTTT.

This clonotype has at least ten counts. V is TRBV6-1 and J is TRBJ2-3; D unresolved. Trimming cost V 1 base and J 2 bases, with 7 bases left between them. The CDR3 runs to 14 residues. The V gene's germline CDR1 is MNHNS and CDR2 SASEGT. The CDR3 loop is CASSEGDHTDTQYF. CDR3 coding DNA: TGTGCCAGCAGTGAAGGAGACCACACAGATACGCAGTATTTT.

The sample holds many counts of this clonotype. V is TRBV29-1 and J is TRBJ2-1; D is possibly TRBD1 or TRBD2 (5 bases each). The CDR3 sequence is 11 residues long. V lost 7 bases to trimming and J lost 15 bases, with 19 bases between them. CDR1 SQVTM and CDR2 ANQGSEA come from the germline V gene. The CDR3 loop is CSALGTLFPFF. Written as DNA, the CDR3 is TGCAGCGCCTTGGGGACCCTTTTCCCGTTCTTC.

The V gene is TRBV7-9, the J gene TRBJ2-5, with 7 bases matching TRBD1. This CDR3 comprises 14 residues. The ends lost 5 bases at V and 5 bases at J; junction bases unmatched: 8. The germline V gene encodes CDR1 SEHNR and CDR2 FQNEAQ (reference sequence). The CDR3 loop reads CASSLDRAWETQYF. DNA for the CDR3: TGTGCCAGCAGCCTCGACAGGGCGTGGGAGACCCAGTACTTC.

J is TRBJ2-2 and V is TRBV2; 8 bases align to TRBD1. This CDR3 is built from 19 residues. Germline-derived CDR1 and CDR2 are SNHLY and FYNNEI. The trim removed 3 bases at V and 0 bases at J, leaving 12 bases unmatched. CDR3 sequence (DNA): TGTGCCAGCAGTGAGACCGGACAGGGCTACCCCGCGAACACCGGGGAGCTGTTTTTT. Its translation: CASSETGQGYPANTGELFF.

Here the CDR3 DNA reads TGTGCCACCTTGGGGGCACGCGGGTCAGGGGAGCTGTTTTTT. This gives the protein CATLGARGSGELFF. The V gene is TRBV25-1, the J gene TRBJ2-2; D is perhaps TRBD1 (6 bases). Trimming shortened V by 10 bases and J by 8 bases, and 20 bases separated the two germline ends. The CDR3 is 14 amino acids. Germline lookup yields CDR1 MGHDK and CDR2 SYGVNS.

The rearrangement links TRBV12-3 or TRBV12-4 to TRBJ2-7, with D unresolved. The CDR3 covers 11 residues. The V and J ends lost 8 bases and 3 bases respectively, with 8 bases between them. Here the CDR3 DNA reads TGTGCCAGCCGGCTATACTACGAGCAGTACTTC. Translation gives CASRLYYEQYF.

V is TRBV5-1 and J is TRBJ1-2; 9 bases match TRBD1. The trim removed 3 bases at V and 8 bases at J, leaving 5 bases unmatched. Germline V gene lookup returns CDR1 SGHRS and CDR2 YFSETQ. The CDR3 is 13 amino acids. Written as DNA, the CDR3 is TGCGCCAGCAGCTCAGGACAGGGGAGCGGCTACACCTTC. It specifies CASSSGQGSGYTF.

This clonotype was found a few times. The V gene is TRBV6-1, the J gene TRBJ1-2; D gene unclear. The germline V gene has CDR1 MNHNS and CDR2 SASEGT. This CDR3 region has 16 residues. Trimming stripped 0 bases from V and 4 bases from J, with 15 bases between. This CDR3 is CASSEANRVSFYGYTF. The CDR3 nucleotides are TGTGCCAGCAGTGAAGCTAACCGCGTCTCCTTCTATGGCTACACCTTC.

The chain couples TRBV20-1 to TRBJ2-5; perhaps TRBD1 as D (6 bases). Trimming pared 5 bases from V and 7 bases from J, leaving 23 bases between. Germline V gene data show CDR1 as DFQATT and CDR2 as SNEGSKA (reference sequence). The CDR3 has 15 amino acids. The CDR3 DNA reads as TGCAGTGCTTCCCCCCCCGCAGGGGCAACCGGGACCCAGTACTTC. It yields the protein CSASPPAGATGTQYF.

The rearrangement links TRBV7-9 to TRBJ2-1; D not resolved. CDR3 length equals 15 residues. V lost 1 base, J lost 12 bases, and 19 bases lay in between. Looked up from germline, CDR1 is SEHNR and CDR2 is FQNEAQ (reference sequence). The CDR3 DNA reads TGTGCCAGCAGCTTAGAACCAGGCCAAACCGATGGGCAGTTCTTC. This encodes CASSLEPGQTDGQFF.

This chain connects TRBV6-5 to TRBJ2-6, with D hard to call. Germline V lookup: CDR1 MNHEY, CDR2 SVGAGI. This CDR3 contains 14 residues. The V end lost 3 bases, the J end lost 4 bases, and 7 bases lay between the germline ends. The CDR3 region has the DNA TGTGCCAGCAGTTATCGACGAGGGGCCAACGTCCTGACTTTC. The encoded protein is CASSYRRGANVLTF.

This clonotype was recorded a few times. The chain carries TRBV3-1 and TRBJ2-6; no firm D call. V was clipped by 0 bases and J by 0 bases, with 9 bases between them. Germline assignment: CDR1 LGHDT and CDR2 YNNKEL (reference sequence). This CDR3 is built from 17 residues. CDR3 amino acids: CASSQDGSGSGANVLTF. The CDR3, as DNA: TGTGCCAGCAGCCAAGACGGATCTGGCTCTGGGGCCAACGTCCTGACTTTC.

This clonotype came up a few times. The rearrangement uses TRBV2 and TRBJ2-3; 7 nucleotides match TRBD2. This CDR3 has 15 amino acids. V was clipped by 2 bases and J by 1 base; unmatched bases: 3. Germline loops: CDR1 SNHLY, CDR2 FYNNEI. CDR3 sequence: CASSEILAGTDTQYF. The CDR3 DNA is TGTGCCAGCAGTGAAATCCTAGCGGGCACAGATACGCAGTATTTT.

The table lists this clonotype with a few counts. The chain couples TRBV27 to TRBJ2-2, with 8 bases that match TRBD1. In germline, CDR1 is MNHEY, CDR2 SMNVEV (reference sequence). This CDR3 has 16 residues. V shed 0 bases and J 7 bases; nucleotides not matched to a gene: 7. The DNA for the CDR3 is TGTGCCAGCAGTTTATCCATCCAGGGGGCAAACGGGGAGCTGTTTTTT. Translation gives CASSLSIQGANGELFF.

This sequence joins TRBV27 and TRBJ2-2, with a tentative D call TRBD2 (6 bases). Germline V gene sequence: CDR1 MNHEY, CDR2 SMNVEV (reference sequence). The CDR3 is made up of 15 amino acids. Trimming took 6 bases from V and 3 from J, leaving 14 bases between them. The CDR3 DNA reads TGTGCCAGCAGGGGGTGGGGGGTTGACACCGGGGAGCTGTTTTTT. As protein: CASRGWGVDTGELFF.

The chain uses TRBV4-1 and TRBJ2-5; TRBD2 matches at 10 bases. The ends lost 3 bases at V and 1 base at J; junction bases unmatched: 14. The CDR3 length is 19 residues. CDR1 and CDR2 from the germline V gene are MGHRA and YSYEKL. This CDR3 reads CASSQAGLAVPMGQETQYF. CDR3 DNA sequence: TGCGCCAGCAGCCAGGCTGGACTAGCGGTGCCCATGGGCCAAGAGACCCAGTACTTC.

The sample holds a few counts of this clonotype. The J gene is TRBJ1-1, the V gene TRBV3-1; tentatively, D is TRBD1 (5 bases). Germline loops: CDR1 LGHDT, CDR2 YNNKEL (reference sequence). The V end was cut by 0 bases, the J end by 5 bases, with 10 bases between. The CDR3 totals 14 residues. The CDR3 region is CASSQETGRTEAFF. CDR3 bases: TGTGCCAGCAGCCAAGAAACAGGTCGGACTGAAGCTTTCTTT. Full variable domain (rest looked up from reference TRBV3-1 and TRBJ1-1): DTAVSQTPKYLVTQMGNDKSIKCEQNLGHDTMYWYKQDSKKFLKIMFSYNNKELIINETVPNRFSPKSPDKAHLNLHINSLELGDSAVYFCASSQETGRTEAFFGQGTRLTVV.